The entry that follows covers one TCR beta chain sequence. Authors' analysis steps: Counts of nucleated cells, estimated from reference gene primer amplification, were obtained. The data were produced by immunoSEQ multiplex PCR, yet TCRdb's version contains in-frame clones alone and is incomplete. V and J calls and clone size are those listed in that table; D and trimming were worked out from the DNA. The data show 90,000 to 140,000 clones, around 74% seen once. Germline V gene sequence: CDR1 SGHDN, CDR2 FVKESK. This CDR3 is 11 amino acids long. The ends were cut back, 8 bases at V and 5 bases at J, with 9 bases in the middle. The data were obtained in a study of blood T cell repertoires in COVID-19.

The TCR sequence derives from a woman between 65 and 79 years old with acute or convalescent COVID-19. The chain recombines TRBV14 with TRBJ1-2; the D is unclear. Sequencing input: peripheral blood. CDR3 DNA: TGTGCCAGCCGGGTCCAATATGGCTACACCTTC. Its protein product is CASRVQYGYTF. Based on the CDR3 plus reference TRBV14 and TRBJ1-2, the full variable domain is EAGVTQFPSHSVIEKGQTVTLRCDPISGHDNLYWYRRVMGKEIKFLLHFVKESKQDESGMPNNRFLAERTGGTYSTLKVQPAELEDSGVYFCASRVQYGYTFGSGTRLTVV.